This T cell receptor (beta chain) was recorded in a study of T cell repertoires in cytomegalovirus infection. TCRdb redid the calling of the reads with MiXCR, one entry per CDR3 protein. The sample holds about 890,000 distinct CDR3 sequences, roughly 30% seen once. With respect to this clonotype: The target antigen is unknown.

Germline lookup yields CDR1 ENHRY and CDR2 SYGVKD. With 3 bases removed from V and 5 bases from J, the gap between germline ends came to 17 bases. The CDR3 has 16 amino acids. The sequencing here drew on cultured CD8+ T cells from PBMCs, taken from culture after CMV antigen stimulation. This receptor was identified in a human donor in good health (CMV status not recorded). Some clones in this sample may be carry-over from other donors' samples. The rearrangement links TRBV10-3 to TRBJ2-1; weak D call: TRBD1 (6 bases). CDR3 sequence (DNA): TGTGCCATCAGTGAACCTGGGACACCCGAAGACAATGAGCAGTTCTTC. Protein product: CAISEPGTPEDNEQFF.